The 32 T cell receptor beta chains presented below share a single source sample, sequenced in a study of T cells after somatic rescue of genetic block. Assay: immunoSEQ multiplex PCR; the TCRdb copy retains only in-frame clones and omits some. There are 11,000 to 15,000 clones in the sample; about 70% occur only once, and 12% to 15% lies in the top ten. Sequences were obtained from peripheral blood mononuclear cells (PBMCs). These TCRs come from a boy younger than 18.

The chain is built from TRBV6-6 and TRBJ2-7; D remains unclear. V was clipped by 0 bases and J by 5 bases, with 8 bases between them. Per the germline V gene, CDR1 is MNHNY and CDR2 is SVGAGI (reference sequence). The CDR3 runs to 13 residues. The CDR3 loop is CASSYSLGDEQYF. CDR3 DNA: TGTGCCAGCAGTTACTCCCTCGGCGACGAGCAGTACTTC.

The chain links TRBV5-4 to TRBJ2-5; 8 nucleotides match TRBD1. The CDR3 covers 15 residues. With 5 bases clipped from V and 1 base from J, the junction kept 7 bases outside the gene matches. The germline V gene encodes CDR1 SGHNT and CDR2 YYREEE (reference sequence). CDR3 sequence: CASRTGAWGQETQYF. CDR3 bases: TGTGCCAGCAGGACAGGGGCATGGGGCCAAGAGACCCAGTACTTC.

The CDR3, as DNA: TGTGCCAGCTCCCCGGCTCGTTACAATGAGCAGTTCTTC. Its protein product is CASSPARYNEQFF. The chain joins TRBV18 to TRBJ2-1; D call uncertain. Germline values: CDR1 KGHSH, CDR2 LQKENI. The V end lost 6 bases, the J end lost 4 bases, and 10 bases lay between the germline ends. The CDR3 is 13 residues long.

The V gene is TRBV4-1, the J gene TRBJ1-1, with unresolved D. The CDR3 runs 15 residues. The germline gives CDR1 MGHRA, CDR2 YSYEKL. V lost 5 bases, J lost 2 bases, and 15 bases lay in between. DNA for the CDR3: TGCGCCAGCAGCTCTTATTTACGGGGTAACACTGAAGCTTTCTTT. Translated, it gives CASSSYLRGNTEAFF.

About this clone itself: The junction does not match germline at one end; this may be a read error. V is TRBV18 and J is TRBJ2-5; D is possibly TRBD1 or TRBD2 (5 bases each). The germline CDR1 and CDR2 sequences are KGHSH and LQKENI. The CDR3 totals 15 residues. In nucleotides, the CDR3 is TGTGCCAGCTCCCCACTCAGGGACCTGCAAGAGACCCAGTACTTC. Translating it yields CASSPLRDLQETQYF. The full variable domain, with the rest looked up from reference TRBV18 and TRBJ2-5, is NAGVMQNPRHLVRRRGQEARLRCSPMKGHSHVYWYRQLPEEGLKFMVYLQKENIIDESGMPKERFSAEFPKEGPSILRIQQVVRGDSAAYFCASSPLRDLQETQYFGPGTRLLVL.

This clone has a single count. The chain combines TRBV5-4 with TRBJ2-7; D may match TRBD1 or TRBD2 (5 bases each). Germline assignment: CDR1 SGHNT and CDR2 YYREEE (reference sequence). CDR3 size: 14 residues. V was clipped by 5 bases and J by 2 bases, with 14 bases between them. The CDR3 DNA sequence: TGTGCCAGCAGATCCGGGACGGACCCCTACGAGCAGTACTTC. Protein product: CASRSGTDPYEQYF.

This chain uses TRBV5-1 with TRBJ1-1, with D maybe TRBD1 (5 bases). The CDR3 sequence is 15 residues long. V was trimmed by 4 bases and J by 4 bases, leaving 17 bases between them. Germline V CDR1 and CDR2: SGHRS, YFSETQ. CDR3 protein: CASSAGHGTTTEAFF. The CDR3 nucleotides are TGCGCCAGCAGCGCCGGGCATGGGACGACCACTGAAGCTTTCTTT. Based on the CDR3 plus reference TRBV5-1 and TRBJ1-1, the full variable domain is KAGVTQTPRYLIKTRGQQVTLSCSPISGHRSVSWYQQTPGQGLQFLFEYFSETQRNKGNFPGRFSGRQFSNSRSEMNVSTLELGDSALYLCASSAGHGTTTEAFFGQGTRLTVV.

J is TRBJ1-5 and V is TRBV28; 8 nucleotides line up with TRBD1. The length of the CDR3 is 15 residues. V gave up 8 bases and J gave up 2 bases; unmatched junction bases: 8. CDR1 is MDHEN and CDR2 is SYDVKM in the germline V gene. CDR3 loop: CASHDRGRRNQPQHF. The CDR3, as DNA: TGTGCCAGCCATGACAGGGGAAGACGCAATCAGCCCCAGCATTTT.

The chain uses TRBV6-6 and TRBJ1-2; weak D call: TRBD1 (5 bases). This CDR3 region has 14 residues. Germline CDR1 MNHNY, CDR2 SVGAGI (reference sequence). V lost 2 bases to trimming and J lost 4 bases, with 11 bases between them. The CDR3 DNA follows: TGTGCCAGCAGTTACATCGGGACCATCTATGGCTACACCTTC. Encoded protein: CASSYIGTIYGYTF.

The rearrangement joins TRBV7-9 to TRBJ2-3, with 8 bases fitting TRBD2. The junction had 2 bases not matched to a gene; V was cut back by 7 bases and J by 5 bases. The CDR3 totals 12 residues. Germline V gene lookup returns CDR1 SEHNR and CDR2 FQNEAQ (reference sequence). CDR3 in amino acids: CASKGLGDTQYF. For the CDR3, the DNA is TGTGCCAGCAAGGGACTAGGAGATACGCAGTATTTT.

The chain recombines TRBV19 with TRBJ2-7; D gene ambiguous. The CDR3 totals 12 residues. The germline V gene has CDR1 LNHDA and CDR2 SQIVND (reference sequence). The ends were cut back, 4 bases at V and 2 bases at J, with 6 bases in the middle. This chain's CDR3 is CASSSATYEQYF. CDR3 sequence (DNA): TGTGCCAGTAGTAGTGCCACCTACGAGCAGTACTTC.

This clone has just a few counts. The chain uses TRBV28 and TRBJ2-7, with D tentatively TRBD1 (6 bases). This CDR3 has 14 amino acids. The V end was cut by 2 bases, the J end by 3 bases, with 11 bases between. CDR1 and CDR2 (germline): MDHEN, SYDVKM. CDR3 in amino acids: CASSLQGIGYEQYF. CDR3 nucleotides: TGTGCCAGCAGTTTACAGGGGATCGGCTACGAGCAGTACTTC.

This chain uses TRBV5-1 with TRBJ1-2; 10 bases align to TRBD1. This CDR3 comprises 16 residues. The germline V gene encodes CDR1 SGHRS and CDR2 YFSETQ. V trimming: 0 bases; J trimming: 2 bases; junction bases outside the gene matches: 4. In nucleotides, the CDR3 is TGCGCCAGCAGCTTGGCTCGGACAGGGGGGAACTATGGCTACACCTTC. This codes for CASSLARTGGNYGYTF.

Here the CDR3 reads CASSLGPGDTEAFF. The CDR3 region has the DNA TGTGCCAGCAGCCTCGGACCAGGGGACACTGAAGCTTTCTTT. The chain combines TRBV7-3 with TRBJ1-1; TRBD1 is a possible D gene (6 bases). The germline gives CDR1 SGHTA, CDR2 FQGTGA. The CDR3 loop spans 14 amino acids. The V gene lost 5 bases and the J gene lost 3 bases, with 13 bases spanning the gap.

This clone was seen more than once but under ten times. This chain links TRBV6-6 with TRBJ2-7; tentatively, D is TRBD1 or TRBD2 (5 bases each). The CDR3 is made up of 14 amino acids. V was pared by 6 bases and J by 2 bases, with 14 bases between. Germline V lookup: CDR1 MNHNY, CDR2 SVGAGI (reference sequence). CDR3: CASSGTGPPYEQYF. CDR3 bases: TGTGCCAGCAGCGGAACGGGGCCTCCCTACGAGCAGTACTTC.

This clone was counted at least ten times. V is TRBV2 and J is TRBJ1-4, with unresolved D. The CDR3 sequence is 16 residues long. The V and J ends lost 6 bases and 3 bases respectively, with 17 bases between them. Germline CDR1 and CDR2: SNHLY and FYNNEI. The CDR3 spells CASRGYPSAPNEKLFF. CDR3 DNA: TGTGCCAGCAGGGGATACCCGTCGGCACCTAATGAAAAACTGTTTTTT.

The CDR3 region is CASSNRGNTEAFF. The CDR3 DNA is TGTGCCAGCAGCAACAGGGGGAACACTGAAGCTTTCTTT. The chain links TRBV7-3 to TRBJ1-1; TRBD1 matches 7 bases. Germline values: CDR1 SGHTA, CDR2 FQGTGA. The junction had 1 base not matched to a gene; V was cut back by 5 bases and J by 1 base. The CDR3 loop spans 13 amino acids.

The rearrangement links TRBV6-4 to TRBJ2-1, with 11 bases that match TRBD2. Germline CDR1 is MRHNA and CDR2 is SNTAGT. With 5 bases clipped from V and 11 bases from J, the junction kept 11 bases outside the gene matches. The CDR3 has 15 amino acids. This chain's CDR3 is CASSPGSGGAVQQFF. The DNA of the CDR3 is TGTGCCAGCAGTCCCGGTAGCGGGGGGGCGGTTCAGCAGTTCTTC.

This rearrangement joins TRBV30 to TRBJ2-1, with 15 bases aligning to TRBD2. Looked up from germline, CDR1 is GTSNPN and CDR2 is SVGIG (reference sequence). Germline trimming cut 1 base from V and 8 bases from J; bases unmatched to any gene: 6. The CDR3 covers 16 residues. The CDR3 DNA is TGTGCCTGGAGTGCCGGGACTAGCGGGAGGATACATGAGCAGTTCTTC. Its translation: CAWSAGTSGRIHEQFF.

This clone was seen only once. This chain joins TRBV19 and TRBJ2-7; D not resolved. The CDR3 totals 13 residues. The V end was cut by 4 bases, the J end by 3 bases, with 10 bases between. CDR1 and CDR2 (germline): LNHDA, SQIVND (reference sequence). DNA for the CDR3: TGTGCCAGTAGTAGCCTACCCGGCTACGAGCAGTACTTC. Its protein is CASSSLPGYEQYF.

V gene TRBV6-1 combines with J gene TRBJ2-1, with D uncertain. Germline CDR1 reads MNHNS; CDR2 reads SASEGT. Trimming took 3 bases from V and 10 from J, leaving 13 bases between them. This CDR3 is built from 13 residues. CDR3 amino acids: CASSELRGLEQFF. The CDR3, as DNA: TGTGCCAGCAGTGAGCTCCGAGGTTTAGAGCAGTTCTTC.

This clone occurred a few times. V is TRBV19 and J is TRBJ1-5, with TRBD1 matching 8 bases. The CDR3 has 13 residues. V lost 10 bases to trimming and J lost 6 bases; unmatched junction nucleotides: 8. In germline, CDR1 is LNHDA, CDR2 SQIVND (reference sequence). The CDR3 reads CATVDREGQPQHF. The CDR3 DNA reads TGTGCCACCGTGGACAGGGAGGGTCAGCCCCAGCATTTT.

This chain joins TRBV10-3 and TRBJ2-7, with 11 positions matching TRBD1. Germline assignment: CDR1 ENHRY and CDR2 SYGVKD. V shed 4 bases and J 2 bases; nucleotides not matched to a gene: 4. CDR3 length: 15 residues. The CDR3 protein is CAISADRGQTYEQYF. CDR3 DNA sequence: TGTGCCATCAGTGCGGACAGGGGGCAAACCTACGAGCAGTACTTC.

This chain joins TRBV15 and TRBJ2-3, with TRBD1 identical over 9 bases. J was trimmed by 0 bases and V by 6 bases; bases with no gene match: 7. Germline values: CDR1 LNHNV, CDR2 YYDKDF (reference sequence). CDR3 length: 16 residues. CDR3 nucleotides: TGTGCCACCAGTTATACAGGGGGCTTTAGCACAGATACGCAGTATTTT. Translation gives CATSYTGGFSTDTQYF. Combining the CDR3 with reference TRBV15 and TRBJ2-3 gives the whole variable domain DAMVIQNPRYQVTQFGKPVTLSCSQTLNHNVMYWYQQKSSQAPKLLFHYYDKDFNNEADTPDNFQSRRPNTSFCFLDIRSPGLGDTAMYLCATSYTGGFSTDTQYFGPGTRLTVL.

The V call is TRBV7-8, the J call TRBJ1-1; 11 bases fit TRBD1. The germline gives CDR1 SGHVS, CDR2 FQNEAQ. The CDR3 is made up of 14 amino acids. V dropped 4 bases and J dropped 4; count of bases not matched to a gene: 2. CDR3 bases: TGTGCCAGCAGCTGGACAGGGGGCGGCACTGAAGCTTTCTTT. This sequence encodes CASSWTGGGTEAFF.

The chain employs TRBV18 and TRBJ1-4, with 10 bases matching TRBD1. V shed 5 bases and J 8 bases; nucleotides not matched to a gene: 8. This CDR3 region has 15 residues. From germline, CDR1 is KGHSH and CDR2 LQKENI. The CDR3 sequence: CASSAATGGMEKLFF. The CDR3 DNA follows: TGTGCCAGCTCAGCAGCGACAGGGGGCATGGAAAAACTGTTTTTT.

V gene TRBV4-1 combines with J gene TRBJ1-1, with 7 bases lining up with TRBD1. The J segment lost 0 bases and the V segment lost 4 bases, leaving 8 bases of the junction unmatched. Germline V lookup: CDR1 MGHRA, CDR2 YSYEKL. CDR3 size: 16 residues. The CDR3 protein is CASSPRSTGLNTEAFF. The CDR3 DNA sequence: TGCGCCAGCAGCCCAAGGTCGACAGGGTTGAACACTGAAGCTTTCTTT.

The J gene is TRBJ2-3, the V gene TRBV7-9, with TRBD1 matching 8 bases. Trimming removed 5 bases from V and 1 base from J; junction bases left unmatched: 5. The CDR3 runs to 15 residues. Looked up from germline, CDR1 is SEHNR and CDR2 is FQNEAQ (reference sequence). As DNA, the CDR3 is TGTGCCAGCAGCCCCGGACAGGGTGGCACAGATACGCAGTATTTT. Its translation is CASSPGQGGTDTQYF.

The V and J genes are TRBV11-2 and TRBJ1-1; D ambiguous. Germline-derived CDR1 and CDR2 are SGHAT and FQNNGV. The CDR3 runs to 15 residues. V shed 3 bases and J shed 1 base, with 12 bases lying between them. This chain's CDR3 is CASSLTPPTNTEAFF. CDR3 DNA: TGTGCCAGCAGCTTGACACCTCCTACGAACACTGAAGCTTTCTTT.

The V and J genes are TRBV28 and TRBJ2-1; tentative D call: TRBD2 (7 bases). Germline V gene lookup returns CDR1 MDHEN and CDR2 SYDVKM. V was trimmed by 7 bases and J by 0 bases, leaving 16 bases between them. CDR3 length equals 16 residues. The CDR3 bases are TGTGCCAGCAACAACGGGGGGCTGAGCTCCTACAATGAGCAGTTCTTC. Translation: CASNNGGLSSYNEQFF.

This clone was counted a single time. The rearrangement joins TRBV5-1 to TRBJ1-2; tentatively, D is TRBD1 (5 bases). V lost 3 bases, J lost 0 bases, and 27 bases lay in between. The CDR3 is 20 amino acids. Germline-derived CDR1 and CDR2 are SGHRS and YFSETQ. The chain's CDR3 is CASSSGEGTAWGLANYGYTF. The CDR3 region has the DNA TGCGCCAGCAGCTCCGGCGAAGGGACGGCTTGGGGACTGGCTAACTATGGCTACACCTTC.

The V call is TRBV21-1, the J call TRBJ2-5; the table's D call TRBD2 went unverified against the DNA. TRBV21-1 constitutes a pseudogene. CDR3 length: 24 residues. CDR3 sequence (DNA): TGTGCCAGCAGCAAAGCACAAGCGCTACCCAAGACTAGCGGGGGGCATAGGGGAAGAGAGACCCAGTACTTC. Translated, it gives CASSKAQALPKTSGGHRGRETQYF.